The clone carrying this T cell receptor (beta chain) has a count of ten or more. Its antigen is still unknown. This sample stems from a study of T cell repertoires in cytomegalovirus infection. The overall study: Matching HLA type and CMV infection were both indicated by public TCR beta signatures.

One entry per CDR3 protein, called by TCRdb with MiXCR from the reads. This table has 500,000 to 600,000 distinct CDR3 sequences, approximately 15% appearing once. Between the trimmed V and J ends, which lost 5 bases and 2 bases, there was a span of 13 bases. The CDR3 consists of 14 residues. CDR1 MDHEN and CDR2 SYDVKM come from the germline V gene. The study's findings and limits: It was HLA-C-restricted CMV-specific TCR beta clonotypes that dominated the response ex vivo. Based on cumulative public TCR beta family frequency, carriers of CMV plus the relevant HLA were identified.

The source material was CD8+ T cells from PBMCs. The chain joins TRBV28 to TRBJ2-7; D is possibly TRBD2 (6 bases). This TCR was recovered from a human donor in good health (CMV status not recorded). Some clones in this sample may be carry-over from other donors' samples. The CDR3 here is CASSIDSGPYEQYF. The CDR3 nucleotides read TGTGCCAGCAGTATCGATAGCGGCCCCTACGAGCAGTACTTC.